The 3 T cell receptor beta chains below all came from one sample that was sequenced in a study of blood T cell repertoires in COVID-19. TCRdb keeps only in-frame clones here, not all; method: immunoSEQ multiplex PCR. The table has approximately 290,000 clones, about nine tenths seen once. Sequencing was done on a sample of peripheral blood. These receptors came from a woman aged 25 to 39 with COVID-19, enrolled during active disease.

The V call is TRBV19, the J call TRBJ1-4; possibly TRBD1 for D (5 bases). Trimming cost V 4 bases and J 4 bases, with 10 bases left between them. Germline values: CDR1 LNHDA, CDR2 SQIVND (reference sequence). CDR3 length: 14 residues. In DNA, the CDR3 is TGTGCCAGTAGTACCTCAGGGCTTAATGAAAAACTGTTTTTT. This codes for CASSTSGLNEKLFF.

The J gene is TRBJ2-1, the V gene TRBV29-1; maybe TRBD1 (5 bases). The CDR3 extends over 15 amino acids. The germline CDR1 and CDR2 sequences are SQVTM and ANQGSEA. With 1 base removed from V and 0 bases from J, the gap between germline ends came to 10 bases. The chain's CDR3 is CSVEAGFNSYNEQFF. The CDR3 bases are TGCAGCGTTGAAGCAGGGTTCAACTCCTACAATGAGCAGTTCTTC.

This chain uses TRBV14 with TRBJ1-2; D gene ambiguous. The CDR3 length is 14 residues. Looked up from germline, CDR1 is SGHDN and CDR2 is FVKESK. V was cut by 1 base and J by 5 bases, with 11 bases left in between. The CDR3 loop is CASSQGVGGYGYTF. The CDR3 DNA reads as TGTGCCAGCAGCCAAGGAGTTGGCGGGTATGGCTACACCTTC.